This T cell receptor beta chain was identified during a study of CD8 T cells in Susac syndrome. The RNA, about 0.45 to 1 ug, was put through reverse transcription using random hexamers. TCRdb reanalysed the immunoSEQ multiplex PCR reads using MiXCR and keeps one entry per CDR3 protein. Here the sample spans approximately 190,000 distinct CDR3 sequences, about 94% being singletons. The V end was cut by 3 bases, the J end by 6 bases, with 12 bases between. The CDR3 spans 13 residues. Germline V gene data show CDR1 as MDHEN and CDR2 as SYDVKM. The chain combines TRBV28 with TRBJ2-7; possibly TRBD2 for D (6 bases). Sequencing was done on a sample of CD4+ T cells from PBMCs. This clonotype was sampled from a human donor with Susac syndrome. DNA of the CDR3: TGTGCCAGCAGTTTGGCGGGGTTCGGCGAGCAGTACTTC. Encoded protein: CASSLAGFGEQYF.